The 19 T cell receptor beta chains below come from one sample, sequenced in a study of blood T cells in healthy people across ages. Through a sample-barcoded 5' primer and a J-beta primer mix, a second PCR was run for roughly 6 to 12 cycles. TCRdb recomputed calls from the 5' RACE reads with MiXCR, one row per CDR3 protein. The sample carries 700,000 to 950,000 distinct CDR3 sequences, roughly 43% recorded once. The sequencing sample was made of blood. The receptors derive from an older woman in good health.

This clonotype was picked up a small number of times. The chain employs TRBV6-2 or TRBV6-3 and TRBJ2-3; possible D gene TRBD2, 6 bases. V was pared by 6 bases and J by 4 bases, with 17 bases between. The CDR3 spans 15 residues. CDR1 is MNHEY, CDR2 SVGEGT, per germline. The CDR3 DNA sequence: TGTGCCAGCAGCCTGGAGGACGGGAGTTCAGATACGCAGTATTTT. Translating it yields CASSLEDGSSDTQYF.

The rearrangement links TRBV5-5 to TRBJ2-3; either TRBD1 or TRBD2 may fit D (5 bases each). V shed 4 bases and J shed 0 bases, with 15 bases lying between them. The CDR3 has 16 residues. CDR1 and CDR2 (germline): SGHKS, YYEKEE (reference sequence). Here the CDR3 DNA reads TGTGCCAGCAGCCGGGACCCTGCATCTAGCACAGATACGCAGTATTTT. Amino acids: CASSRDPASSTDTQYF.

The chain has TRBV27 and TRBJ2-7; D is perhaps TRBD1 (5 bases). CDR1 MNHEY and CDR2 SMNVEV come from the germline V gene (reference sequence). Trimming removed 6 bases at V and 3 bases at J, with 15 bases between. The CDR3 has 14 residues. CDR3 residues: CASRVGSQVYEQYF. CDR3 nucleotide sequence: TGTGCCAGCAGGGTGGGGTCACAGGTCTACGAGCAGTACTTC.

This clonotype was seen once. V and J are TRBV28 and TRBJ2-2, with D possibly matching TRBD1 (7 bases). Germline V gene lookup returns CDR1 MDHEN and CDR2 SYDVKM. There are 16 residues in the CDR3. V dropped 10 bases and J dropped 7 bases, with 25 bases sitting between them. The CDR3 region is CATKLTGRRWDGELFF. CDR3 in DNA: TGTGCCACCAAATTGACAGGGAGGAGATGGGACGGGGAGCTGTTTTTT. Drawing the rest from reference TRBV28 and TRBJ2-2, the complete variable domain is DVKVTQSSRYLVKRTGEKVFLECVQDMDHENMFWYRQDPGLGLRLIYFSYDVKMKEKGDIPEGYSVSREKKERFSLILESASTNQTSMYLCATKLTGRRWDGELFFGEGSRLTVL.

Comments on this clonotype: A much larger clone is a single base away; this may be a read error. This rearrangement joins TRBV9 to TRBJ2-1; TRBD2 matches at 15 bases. The CDR3 is made up of 16 amino acids. Germline CDR1 is SGDLS and CDR2 is YYNGEE. The CDR3 region is CANSGLAGGSNSKQFF. CDR3 DNA: TGTGCCAACAGCGGACTAGCGGGGGGGTCAAATTCTAAGCAGTTCTTC.

This clonotype has just a few counts. The rearrangement uses TRBV9 and TRBJ2-1; 11 nucleotides line up with TRBD2. CDR3 size: 19 residues. The trim removed 0 bases at V and 0 bases at J, leaving 8 bases unmatched. Germline V gene sequence: CDR1 SGDLS, CDR2 YYNGEE. Written as DNA, the CDR3 is TGTGCCAGCAGCGTAGGCCTAGCGGGAGGAGAAAGCTCCTACAATGAGCAGTTCTTC. Encoded protein: CASSVGLAGGESSYNEQFF. The variable domain in full, with the rest retrieved from reference TRBV9 and TRBJ2-1, is DSGVTQTPKHLITATGQRVTLRCSPRSGDLSVYWYQQSLDQGLQFLIQYYNGEERAKGNILERFSAQQFPDLHSELNLSSLELGDSALYFCASSVGLAGGESSYNEQFFGPGTRLTVL.

The genes are TRBV5-1 and TRBJ2-4; perhaps TRBD1 as D (6 bases). The J call is doubtful: the DNA matches TRBJ2-7 better. CDR1 is SGHRS, CDR2 YFSETQ, per germline. This CDR3 is 14 amino acids long. The CDR3 nucleotides are TGCGCCAGCAGCTGGGATCCCCAGGGGTACGAGCAGTACTTC. It translates to CASSWDPQGYEQYF.

The table lists this clonotype with many counts. The chain carries TRBV29-1 and TRBJ2-1, with 12 bases fitting TRBD1. Germline-derived CDR1 and CDR2 are SQVTM and ANQGSEA. This CDR3 region has 14 residues. The V segment lost 6 bases and the J segment 6 bases; nucleotides outside the gene matches: 6. CDR3 residues: CSVPGQGAGNEQFF. The CDR3 coding sequence is TGCAGCGTGCCGGGACAGGGGGCTGGCAATGAGCAGTTCTTC.

The chain recombines TRBV5-1 with TRBJ2-3; 9 bases line up with TRBD2. CDR1 is SGHRS, CDR2 YFSETQ, per germline. The CDR3 spans 17 residues. The V segment lost 5 bases and the J segment 3 bases; nucleotides outside the gene matches: 13. CDR3 bases: TGCGCCAGCAGAAGGGGTATAGCGGGAGAGGGGACAGATACGCAGTATTTT. Amino acid sequence: CASRRGIAGEGTDTQYF.

The gene calls are TRBV4-3 and TRBJ2-3; 8 positions agree with TRBD2. V shed 0 bases and J 4 bases; nucleotides not matched to a gene: 9. The germline CDR1 and CDR2 sequences are LGHNA and YSLEER. CDR3 length: 17 amino acids. The CDR3 coding sequence is TGCGCCAGCAGCCAAGATCCAGCGGGAGTCGAGTCAGATACGCAGTATTTT. Its protein is CASSQDPAGVESDTQYF.

With respect to this clonotype: A much larger clone lies a single base off, so this may be a read error. This is likely a read error, given that the CDR3 carries no conserved phenylalanine or tryptophan at its end. The rearrangement uses TRBV10-3 and TRBJ2-3, with 15 bases that match TRBD2. Germline V gives CDR1 ENHRY, CDR2 SYGVKD. The CDR3 length is 16 residues. V shed 3 bases and J 6 bases; nucleotides not matched to a gene: 4. The CDR3 DNA reads TGTGCCATCAGTGAACCCGGGACTAGCGGGGGGGATACGCAGTATGTT. Translated, it gives CAISEPGTSGGDTQYV.

There are many counts of this clonotype. The chain is built from TRBV2 and TRBJ2-7; D may be TRBD1 or TRBD2 (5 bases each). Trimming shortened V by 7 bases and J by 7 bases, and 17 bases separated the two germline ends. Germline V gene sequence: CDR1 SNHLY, CDR2 FYNNEI. CDR3 length: 13 amino acids. The CDR3 loop reads CASTGLEGMEQYF. DNA of the CDR3: TGTGCCAGCACGGGGCTAGAAGGGATGGAGCAGTACTTC.

V usage is TRBV3-1 and J usage is TRBJ2-7, with D possibly being TRBD1 (6 bases). The V gene's germline CDR1 is LGHDT and CDR2 YNNKEL (reference sequence). The CDR3 consists of 13 residues. V was pared by 7 bases and J by 5 bases, with 15 bases between. CDR3 protein: CASMGQGFHEQYF. In nucleotides, the CDR3 is TGTGCCAGCATGGGTCAGGGGTTCCACGAGCAGTACTTC.

The chain carries TRBV10-3 and TRBJ2-4, with 10 bases identical to TRBD1. The better agreement between TRBJ2-7 and the DNA end casts doubt on the J call. Germline CDR1 reads ENHRY; CDR2 reads SYGVKD. CDR3 length: 15 residues. The CDR3 coding sequence is TGTGCCATCAGTACCACGGGACAGGGGACCGACGAGCAGTACTTC. It yields the protein CAISTTGQGTDEQYF.

This clonotype was observed many times. The chain carries TRBV20-1 and TRBJ2-1; 11 bases are shared with TRBD2. The CDR3 loop spans 15 amino acids. Losses at the gene ends were 5 bases for V and 4 bases for J; bases not matched to a gene: 7. Germline V lookup: CDR1 DFQATT, CDR2 SNEGSKA (reference sequence). The CDR3 DNA reads as TGCAGTGCTCATCCCGGGACTAGCGGATACAATGAGCAGTTCTTC. Translating it yields CSAHPGTSGYNEQFF.

V gene TRBV4-2 combines with J gene TRBJ2-7; 11 bases align to TRBD2. V lost 0 bases, J lost 4 bases, and 14 bases stayed unmatched. This CDR3 comprises 19 residues. Germline V gene lookup returns CDR1 LGHNA and CDR2 YNFKEQ. CDR3 sequence: CASSQDWASGRNRAYEQYF. The CDR3 region has the DNA TGTGCCAGCAGCCAAGATTGGGCTAGCGGGAGGAATCGGGCTTACGAGCAGTACTTC.

Notes on this clonotype: A read error is possible here, since a much larger clone lies one base away. The chain joins TRBV6-2 or TRBV6-3 to TRBJ2-1; D may be TRBD1 (5 bases). V lost 4 bases and J 15 bases, leaving 16 bases between the germline ends. The CDR3 totals 12 residues. Germline V gives CDR1 MNHEY, CDR2 SVGEGT. CDR3 loop: CASSSFQTDSFF. In DNA, the CDR3 is TGTGCCAGCAGTTCCTTCCAGACAGATTCGTTCTTC.

In this sample, this clonotype turned up once. V usage is TRBV25-1 and J usage is TRBJ1-2, with a tentative D call TRBD1 (6 bases). Germline V gene data show CDR1 as MGHDK and CDR2 as SYGVNS. The CDR3 has 13 amino acids. Trimming took off 5 bases at V and 6 bases at J, with 13 bases between the two ends. The CDR3 nucleotides read TGTGCCAGCAGTCGAGGGACATTAAATGGCTACACCTTC. The encoded protein is CASSRGTLNGYTF.

The chain has TRBV6-6 and TRBJ1-6; TRBD1 is a possible D gene (5 bases). The CDR3 covers 15 residues. Germline V CDR1 and CDR2: MNHNY, SVGAGI (reference sequence). The V end was cut by 3 bases, the J end by 7 bases, with 13 bases between. CDR3 nucleotide sequence: TGTGCCAGCAGTTATTTGGGACGGCTCAATTCACCCCTCCACTTT. Translation gives CASSYLGRLNSPLHF.